These 30 T cell receptor beta chains were sequenced from one sample in a study of radiotherapy plus CTLA-4 blockade in lung cancer. Clones were sequenced by immunoSEQ multiplex PCR, and TCRdb holds only the in-frame ones, with some missing. This sample yields around 80,000 clones, of which just under 75% are seen a single time; 9.5% to 10% belongs to the top ten. The sample consisted of peripheral blood, taken from a patient treated with radiotherapy plus ipilimumab. The origin of the receptors is a human donor with non-small cell lung cancer whose response to radiotherapy plus ipilimumab could not be evaluated.

This clone was detected only a few times. The V and J genes are TRBV2 and TRBJ1-5; maybe TRBD1 (5 bases). Trimming took 6 bases from V and 7 from J, leaving 16 bases between them. Germline V gene data show CDR1 as SNHLY and CDR2 as FYNNEI. This CDR3 comprises 14 residues. CDR3 sequence reads: CASREQGFWQPQHF. For the CDR3, the DNA is TGTGCCAGCAGGGAGCAGGGATTTTGGCAGCCCCAGCATTTT.

The rearrangement uses TRBV7-3 and TRBJ2-2, with 7 positions matching TRBD1. The junction had 4 bases not matched to a gene; V was cut back by 5 bases and J by 1 base. Per germline, CDR1 SGHTA and CDR2 FQGTGA. The CDR3 has 15 residues. The CDR3 nucleotides are TGTGCCAGCAGCCTCGGGACAGAGAACACCGGGGAGCTGTTTTTT. Translation gives CASSLGTENTGELFF.

The chain is built from TRBV6-1 and TRBJ1-5, with a possible D match to TRBD1 (5 bases). The germline V gene has CDR1 MNHNS and CDR2 SASEGT. V lost 1 base and J lost 5, with 18 bases in between. The CDR3 extends over 17 amino acids. CDR3 in amino acids: CASSEEKRQGWDQPQHF. Written as DNA, the CDR3 is TGTGCCAGCAGTGAAGAGAAGAGGCAGGGATGGGATCAGCCCCAGCATTTT.

This clone was recorded only once. The chain has TRBV5-1 and TRBJ2-7; D perhaps matches TRBD1 (5 bases). Germline V CDR1 and CDR2: SGHRS, YFSETQ. This CDR3 has 15 amino acids. The V end lost 0 bases, the J end lost 3 bases, and 13 bases lay between the germline ends. The CDR3 DNA sequence: TGCGCCAGCAGCTTGGTTCCAGGACAAAGCTACGAGCAGTACTTC. This encodes CASSLVPGQSYEQYF.

In this sample, this clone turned up a few times. The CDR3 here is CAWSQRGHYGYTF. As DNA, the CDR3 is TGTGCCTGGAGTCAAAGGGGGCACTATGGCTACACCTTC. The chain uses TRBV30 and TRBJ1-2; TRBD1 matches 7 bases. There are 13 residues in the CDR3. Per germline, CDR1 GTSNPN and CDR2 SVGIG (reference sequence). Unmatched junction bases numbered 3, after V lost 2 bases and J lost 3 bases.

This chain joins TRBV7-3 and TRBJ2-3; D gene unclear. The germline V gene has CDR1 SGHTA and CDR2 FQGTGA. CDR3 length equals 12 residues. V gave up 5 bases and J gave up 0 bases, with 3 bases separating them. The CDR3 nucleotides are TGTGCCAGCAGCCCTAGCACAGATACGCAGTATTTT. Protein: CASSPSTDTQYF.

CDR3 DNA sequence: TGTGCCAGCAGTGAAGCCTGGACAGGGGCTGGAACTGAAGCTTTCTTT. This gives the protein CASSEAWTGAGTEAFF. This chain connects TRBV6-1 to TRBJ1-1; 9 bases are a match to TRBD1. Per germline, CDR1 MNHNS and CDR2 SASEGT. V dropped 0 bases and J dropped 5; count of bases not matched to a gene: 7. The CDR3 runs 16 residues.

The V and J genes are TRBV7-2 and TRBJ2-3; possibly TRBD2 for D (5 bases). This CDR3 has 14 amino acids. Germline values: CDR1 SGHTA, CDR2 FQGNSA. The V gene lost 2 bases and the J gene lost 2 bases, with 8 bases spanning the gap. The CDR3 spells CASSLSGNTDTQYF. The CDR3 region has the DNA TGTGCCAGCAGCTTAAGCGGTAACACAGATACGCAGTATTTT.

The chain uses TRBV25-1 and TRBJ1-2, with 10 bases that match TRBD1. The germline V gene has CDR1 MGHDK and CDR2 SYGVNS. The V and J ends lost 3 bases and 4 bases, in that order; junction bases with no gene match: 11. CDR3 size: 17 residues. The CDR3 is CASSDSRQGALSYGYTF. The CDR3, as DNA: TGTGCCAGCAGTGATTCTAGACAGGGGGCTCTATCCTATGGCTACACCTTC.

There are a few counts of this clone. The chain joins TRBV15 to TRBJ2-1; D might be TRBD1 (6 bases). Trimming shortened V by 2 bases and J by 9 bases, and 17 bases separated the two germline ends. This CDR3 comprises 15 residues. Germline lookup yields CDR1 LNHNV and CDR2 YYDKDF (reference sequence). The CDR3 DNA follows: TGTGCCACCAGCAGATCCGGGACACCCATGATTGAGCAGTTCTTC. This sequence encodes CATSRSGTPMIEQFF.

This clone was seen once. V gene TRBV27 combines with J gene TRBJ1-2; the D gene is possibly TRBD1 (6 bases). The CDR3 extends over 14 amino acids. Germline V gene lookup returns CDR1 MNHEY and CDR2 SMNVEV (reference sequence). V dropped 8 bases and J dropped 0 bases, with 13 bases sitting between them. The CDR3 DNA reads as TGTGCCAGCGATAAAAGGGGGTCTAACTATGGCTACACCTTC. Translating it yields CASDKRGSNYGYTF.

The DNA for the CDR3 is TGTGCCAGCATCCTCCGACTCCGTAGAGGTGTAGGTGGCCCAGATACGCAGTATTTT. It is translated as CASILRLRRGVGGPDTQYF. This chain links TRBV27 with TRBJ2-3; D call uncertain. This CDR3 region has 19 residues. V dropped 7 bases and J dropped 4 bases, with 30 bases sitting between them. Looked up from germline, CDR1 is MNHEY and CDR2 is SMNVEV (reference sequence).

The V call is TRBV18, the J call TRBJ2-5; D possibly corresponds to TRBD1 (6 bases). This CDR3 comprises 13 residues. Germline V gene lookup returns CDR1 KGHSH and CDR2 LQKENI. Trimming removed 5 bases at V and 4 bases at J, with 11 bases between. CDR3 sequence reads: CASSSQGGETQYF. CDR3 coding DNA: TGTGCCAGCTCATCCCAAGGGGGAGAGACCCAGTACTTC.

The chain carries TRBV28 and TRBJ1-1; unclear D gene. The CDR3 runs 12 residues. The V gene's germline CDR1 is MDHEN and CDR2 SYDVKM. V gave up 8 bases and J gave up 0 bases, with 7 bases separating them. Here the CDR3 reads CASVAVNTEAFF. In nucleotides, the CDR3 is TGTGCCAGCGTAGCGGTGAACACTGAAGCTTTCTTT.

This chain joins TRBV6-6 and TRBJ1-1, with a weak D call TRBD1 (5 bases). Trimming removed 0 bases at V and 3 bases at J, with 8 bases between. Germline V lookup: CDR1 MNHNY, CDR2 SVGAGI (reference sequence). This CDR3 region has 14 residues. The CDR3 spells CASSYSLGDTEAFF. As DNA, the CDR3 is TGTGCCAGCAGTTACTCGCTAGGGGACACTGAAGCTTTCTTT.

The chain employs TRBV7-6 and TRBJ2-7; 10 positions match TRBD2. The trim removed 4 bases at V and 2 bases at J, leaving 5 bases unmatched. The CDR3 covers 15 residues. Germline V lookup: CDR1 SGHVS, CDR2 FNYEAQ. In DNA form, the CDR3 reads TGTGCCAGCAGCTCCTCCGGGACTAGCGCCTACGAGCAGTACTTC. It encodes CASSSSGTSAYEQYF.

The rearrangement joins TRBV5-1 to TRBJ2-5, with 11 bases fitting TRBD2. The assigned J gene may be wrong: the sequence end matches TRBJ2-7 better. The CDR3 extends over 16 amino acids. Germline V gene data show CDR1 as SGHRS and CDR2 as YFSETQ. The CDR3 spells CASSLNGGTSGHEQYF. The CDR3 nucleotides are TGCGCCAGCAGCTTGAACGGGGGGACTAGCGGCCACGAGCAGTACTTC.

The genes are TRBV30 and TRBJ1-2, with 10 bases fitting TRBD1. This CDR3 spans 15 amino acids. J was trimmed by 3 bases and V by 5 bases; bases with no gene match: 9. Germline loops: CDR1 GTSNPN, CDR2 SVGIG (reference sequence). This chain's CDR3 is CAWDRGLGFDYGYTF. The CDR3 coding sequence is TGTGCCTGGGACAGGGGGCTGGGGTTTGACTATGGCTACACCTTC.

This chain joins TRBV30 and TRBJ2-7; 8 bases match TRBD1. Trimming removed 4 bases from V and 7 bases from J; junction bases left unmatched: 9. The CDR3 sequence is 13 residues long. Germline V lookup: CDR1 GTSNPN, CDR2 SVGIG (reference sequence). The CDR3 loop reads CAWKGQGAWEQYF. CDR3 nucleotides: TGTGCCTGGAAGGGGCAGGGGGCGTGGGAGCAGTACTTC.

The chain carries TRBV6-5 and TRBJ2-5; 9 bases align to TRBD1. This CDR3 has 13 amino acids. CDR1 and CDR2 (germline): MNHEY, SVGAGI. Trimming cost V 6 bases and J 6 bases; bases outside gene matches: 5. CDR3: CASSPGQGQTQYF. The CDR3 bases are TGTGCCAGCAGCCCAGGACAGGGGCAGACCCAGTACTTC.

This clone was picked up a small number of times. The chain combines TRBV18 with TRBJ1-3; tentative D call: TRBD1 (6 bases). This CDR3 is 17 amino acids long. Germline CDR1 is KGHSH and CDR2 is LQKENI. V lost 0 bases and J lost 0, with 12 bases in between. The CDR3 loop is CASSPPRQEYSGNTIYF. The CDR3 nucleotides are TGTGCCAGCTCACCACCACGACAGGAGTACTCTGGAAACACCATATATTTT.

The V call is TRBV5-1, the J call TRBJ1-6; D possibly corresponds to TRBD1 (5 bases). The V and J ends lost 0 bases and 8 bases respectively, with 6 bases between them. Germline values: CDR1 SGHRS, CDR2 YFSETQ. The CDR3 extends over 13 amino acids. CDR3 sequence: CASSLGRDSPLHF. CDR3 coding DNA: TGCGCCAGCAGCTTGGGCAGGGATTCACCCCTCCACTTT.

The chain carries TRBV6-5 and TRBJ1-6, with D tentatively TRBD1 (6 bases). Germline V lookup: CDR1 MNHEY, CDR2 SVGAGI. CDR3 length: 15 amino acids. Trimming pared 6 bases from V and 7 bases from J, leaving 16 bases between. CDR3 sequence: CASSPTNTGNSPLHF. CDR3 in DNA: TGTGCCAGCAGCCCCACAAATACAGGGAATTCACCCCTCCACTTT.

This chain uses TRBV5-1 with TRBJ2-1, with D possibly being TRBD2 (6 bases). The ends were cut back, 4 bases at V and 2 bases at J, with 10 bases in the middle. The CDR3 is made up of 14 amino acids. Germline assignment: CDR1 SGHRS and CDR2 YFSETQ. CDR3 nucleotide sequence: TGCGCCAGCAGCCCCGCGGGGCCCTACAATGAGCAGTTCTTC. Translating it yields CASSPAGPYNEQFF.

The rearrangement joins TRBV5-5 to TRBJ2-3, with TRBD2 identical over 11 bases. The CDR3 covers 17 residues. Germline trimming cut 4 bases from V and 0 bases from J; bases unmatched to any gene: 7. Germline V gives CDR1 SGHKS, CDR2 YYEKEE (reference sequence). CDR3 protein: CASSRGLAERSTDTQYF. The CDR3 bases are TGTGCCAGCAGCAGGGGACTAGCGGAAAGAAGCACAGATACGCAGTATTTT.

This chain joins TRBV30 and TRBJ1-5; TRBD1 matches at 10 bases. J gave up 2 bases and V 3 bases, and 19 bases lay outside the gene matches. Germline V gene lookup returns CDR1 GTSNPN and CDR2 SVGIG (reference sequence). The CDR3 has 20 amino acids. DNA for the CDR3: TGTGCCTGGAGCCGACGTATGGGACAGGGGAAAAGTAGCGGCAATCAGCCCCAGCATTTT. Encoded protein: CAWSRRMGQGKSSGNQPQHF.

This clone turned up a few times. This chain connects TRBV5-1 to TRBJ1-2; the D gene is possibly TRBD1 (6 bases). Trimming stripped 4 bases from V and 5 bases from J, with 15 bases between. The germline CDR1 and CDR2 sequences are SGHRS and YFSETQ. This CDR3 contains 14 residues. The DNA of the CDR3 is TGCGCCAGCAGCCTAACGGGGGGGCAGTATGGCTACACCTTC. Its translation: CASSLTGGQYGYTF.

Written as DNA, the CDR3 is TGTGCCAGCAGTTTGGGCAGGGTGGGATATGGCTACACCTTC. Protein sequence: CASSLGRVGYGYTF. The V and J genes are TRBV28 and TRBJ1-2; TRBD1 might be the D (5 bases). Germline assignment: CDR1 MDHEN and CDR2 SYDVKM. Trimming took off 3 bases at V and 5 bases at J, with 13 bases between the two ends. This CDR3 has 14 residues.

Note on this clone: This may stem from a read error, because a much larger clone lies one nucleotide away. For the CDR3, the DNA is TGTGCCAGCAGCCCCGGACAGTCCTACGAGCAGTACTTC. This gives the protein CASSPGQSYEQYF. J is TRBJ2-7 and V is TRBV6-5, with a tentative D call TRBD1 (6 bases). Trimming shortened V by 6 bases and J by 1 base, and 10 bases separated the two germline ends. This CDR3 is built from 13 residues. CDR1 and CDR2 from the germline V gene are MNHEY and SVGAGI.

The CDR3 region is CASSLGANTGELFF. The CDR3 coding sequence is TGTGCCAGCAGCTTAGGAGCGAACACCGGGGAGCTGTTTTTT. The J gene is TRBJ2-2, the V gene TRBV5-4; the D is unclear. The CDR3 extends over 14 amino acids. Germline V lookup: CDR1 SGHNT, CDR2 YYREEE (reference sequence). The V end was cut by 2 bases, the J end by 0 bases, with 5 bases between.